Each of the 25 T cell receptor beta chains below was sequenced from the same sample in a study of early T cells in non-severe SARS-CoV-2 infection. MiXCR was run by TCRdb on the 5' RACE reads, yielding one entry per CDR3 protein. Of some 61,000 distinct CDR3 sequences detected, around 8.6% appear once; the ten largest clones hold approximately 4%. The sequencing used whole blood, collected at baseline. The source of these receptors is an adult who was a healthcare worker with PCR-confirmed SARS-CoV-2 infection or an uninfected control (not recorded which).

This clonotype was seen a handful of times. CDR3: CASGLNTEAFF. DNA for the CDR3: TGTGCCAGCGGGCTGAACACTGAAGCTTTCTTT. The chain combines TRBV7-9 with TRBJ1-1; D unresolved. The CDR3 length is 11 residues. The ends were cut back, 8 bases at V and 0 bases at J, with 4 bases in the middle. CDR1 and CDR2 (germline): SEHNR, FQNEAQ (reference sequence).

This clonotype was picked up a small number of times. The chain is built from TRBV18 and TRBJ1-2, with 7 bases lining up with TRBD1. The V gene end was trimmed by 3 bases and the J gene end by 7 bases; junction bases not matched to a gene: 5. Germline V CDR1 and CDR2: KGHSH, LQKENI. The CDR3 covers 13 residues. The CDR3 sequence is CASSPTGETGYTF. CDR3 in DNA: TGTGCCAGCTCACCCACAGGGGAAACTGGCTACACCTTC.

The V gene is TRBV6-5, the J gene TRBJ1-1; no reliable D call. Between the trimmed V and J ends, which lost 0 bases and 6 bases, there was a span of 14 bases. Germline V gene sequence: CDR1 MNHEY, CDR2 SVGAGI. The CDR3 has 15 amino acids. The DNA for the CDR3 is TGTGCCAGCAGTTACTCGATCGTGGGTTACGCTGAAGCTTTCTTT. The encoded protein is CASSYSIVGYAEAFF.

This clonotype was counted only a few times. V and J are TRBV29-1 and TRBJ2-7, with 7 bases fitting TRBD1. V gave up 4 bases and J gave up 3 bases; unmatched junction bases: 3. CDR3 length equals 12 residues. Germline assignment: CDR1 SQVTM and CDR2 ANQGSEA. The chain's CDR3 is CSVGRQGYEQYF. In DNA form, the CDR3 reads TGCAGCGTTGGACGACAGGGCTACGAGCAGTACTTC.

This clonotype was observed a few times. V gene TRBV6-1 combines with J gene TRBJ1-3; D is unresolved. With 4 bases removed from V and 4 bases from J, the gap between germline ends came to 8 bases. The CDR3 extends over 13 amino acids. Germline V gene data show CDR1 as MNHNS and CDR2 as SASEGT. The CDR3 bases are TGTGCCAGCAGTGGGACCGGGGGAAACACCATATATTTT. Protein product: CASSGTGGNTIYF.

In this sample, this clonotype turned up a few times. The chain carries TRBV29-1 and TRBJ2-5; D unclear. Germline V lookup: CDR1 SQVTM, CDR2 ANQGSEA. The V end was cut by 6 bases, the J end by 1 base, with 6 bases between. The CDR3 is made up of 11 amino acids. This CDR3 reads CSVYRQETQYF. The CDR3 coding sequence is TGCAGCGTCTACCGCCAAGAGACCCAGTACTTC.

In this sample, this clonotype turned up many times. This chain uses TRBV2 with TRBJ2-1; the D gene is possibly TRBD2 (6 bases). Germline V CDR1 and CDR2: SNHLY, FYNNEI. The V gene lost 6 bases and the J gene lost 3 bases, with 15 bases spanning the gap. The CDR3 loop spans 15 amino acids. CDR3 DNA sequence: TGTGCCAGCAGCCCGGAGGGTGGCCTCTACAATGAGCAGTTCTTC. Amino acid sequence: CASSPEGGLYNEQFF.

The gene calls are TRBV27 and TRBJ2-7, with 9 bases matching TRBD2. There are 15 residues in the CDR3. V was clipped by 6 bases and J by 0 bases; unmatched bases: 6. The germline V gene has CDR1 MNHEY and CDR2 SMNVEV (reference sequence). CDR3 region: CASRLLAGFSYEQYF. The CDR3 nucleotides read TGTGCCAGCAGGCTACTAGCGGGCTTCTCCTACGAGCAGTACTTC.

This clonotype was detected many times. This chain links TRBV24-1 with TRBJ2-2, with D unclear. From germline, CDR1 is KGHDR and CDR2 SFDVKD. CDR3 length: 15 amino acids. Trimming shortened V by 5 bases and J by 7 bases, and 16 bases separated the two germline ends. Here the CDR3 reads CATSVMPGSGGELFF. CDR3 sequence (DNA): TGTGCCACCAGTGTTATGCCGGGTTCGGGCGGGGAGCTGTTTTTT.

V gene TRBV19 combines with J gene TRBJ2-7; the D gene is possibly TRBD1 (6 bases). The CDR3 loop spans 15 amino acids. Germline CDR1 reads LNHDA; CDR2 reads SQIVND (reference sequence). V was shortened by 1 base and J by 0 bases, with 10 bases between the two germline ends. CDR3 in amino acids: CASSIAGALSYEQYF. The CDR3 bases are TGTGCCAGTAGTATAGCAGGGGCCCTCTCCTACGAGCAGTACTTC.

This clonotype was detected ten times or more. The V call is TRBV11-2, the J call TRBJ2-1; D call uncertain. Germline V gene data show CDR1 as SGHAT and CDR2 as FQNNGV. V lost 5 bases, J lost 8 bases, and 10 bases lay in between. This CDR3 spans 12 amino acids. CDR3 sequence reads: CASSPVRYEQFF. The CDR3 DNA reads TGTGCCAGCAGCCCTGTCAGATATGAGCAGTTCTTC.

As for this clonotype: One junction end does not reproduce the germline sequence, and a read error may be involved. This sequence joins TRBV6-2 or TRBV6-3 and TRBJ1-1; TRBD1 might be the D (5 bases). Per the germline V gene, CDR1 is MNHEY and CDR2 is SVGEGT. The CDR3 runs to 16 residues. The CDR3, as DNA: TGTCCCAGCAGTTACTCCAAGGGACGGATGAACACTGAAGCTTTCTTT. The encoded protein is CPSSYSKGRMNTEAFF.

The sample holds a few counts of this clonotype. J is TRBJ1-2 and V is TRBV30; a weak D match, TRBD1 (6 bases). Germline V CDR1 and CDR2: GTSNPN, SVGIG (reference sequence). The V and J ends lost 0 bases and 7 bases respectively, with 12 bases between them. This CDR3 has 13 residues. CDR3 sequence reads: CAWSVFGGPGYTF. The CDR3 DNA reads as TGTGCCTGGAGTGTGTTTGGGGGGCCTGGCTACACCTTC.

The CDR3 region is CASSLLGDRGGESFF. In nucleotides, the CDR3 is TGTGCCAGCAGCTTACTGGGAGACAGGGGCGGGGAATCGTTCTTT. The rearrangement links TRBV7-9 to TRBJ1-1; 8 nucleotides agree with TRBD1. CDR3 size: 15 residues. The germline V gene has CDR1 SEHNR and CDR2 FQNEAQ (reference sequence). The J segment lost 14 bases and the V segment lost 2 bases, leaving 16 bases of the junction unmatched.

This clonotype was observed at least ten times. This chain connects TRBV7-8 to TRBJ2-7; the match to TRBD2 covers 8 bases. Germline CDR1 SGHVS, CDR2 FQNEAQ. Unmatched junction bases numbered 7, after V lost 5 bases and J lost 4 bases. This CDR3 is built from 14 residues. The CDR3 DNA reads TGTGCCAGCAGCCCGGGACTAGTTCGTTACGAGCAGTACTTC. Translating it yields CASSPGLVRYEQYF.

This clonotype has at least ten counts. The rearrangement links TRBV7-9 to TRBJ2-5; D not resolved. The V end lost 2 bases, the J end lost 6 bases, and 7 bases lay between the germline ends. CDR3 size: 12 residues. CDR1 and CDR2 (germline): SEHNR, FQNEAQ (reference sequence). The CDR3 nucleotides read TGTGCCAGCAGCTTAATAAGGCAGACCCAGTACTTC. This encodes CASSLIRQTQYF.

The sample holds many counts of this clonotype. The CDR3 spells CSVRTTQETQYF. The CDR3 coding sequence is TGCAGCGTCAGGACAACCCAAGAGACCCAGTACTTC. This chain joins TRBV29-1 and TRBJ2-5; tentatively, D is TRBD1 (5 bases). Trimming took 6 bases from V and 1 from J, leaving 9 bases between them. There are 12 residues in the CDR3. Germline CDR1 SQVTM, CDR2 ANQGSEA.

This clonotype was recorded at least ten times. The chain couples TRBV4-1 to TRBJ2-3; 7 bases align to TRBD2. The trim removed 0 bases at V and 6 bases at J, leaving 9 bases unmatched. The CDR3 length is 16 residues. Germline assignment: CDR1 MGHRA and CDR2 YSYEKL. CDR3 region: CASSQELASGGDTQYF. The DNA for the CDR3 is TGCGCCAGCAGCCAAGAGTTGGCTAGCGGAGGGGATACGCAGTATTTT.

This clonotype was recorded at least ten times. The CDR3 DNA sequence: TGCAGTGAGGGCTCCCGTCTTCCCACAGATACGCAGTATTTT. Translating gives CSEGSRLPTDTQYF. J is TRBJ2-3 and V is TRBV20-1; no firm D call. CDR1 is DFQATT, CDR2 SNEGSKA, per germline (reference sequence). Trimming cost V 7 bases and J 2 bases, with 16 bases left between them. The CDR3 extends over 14 amino acids.

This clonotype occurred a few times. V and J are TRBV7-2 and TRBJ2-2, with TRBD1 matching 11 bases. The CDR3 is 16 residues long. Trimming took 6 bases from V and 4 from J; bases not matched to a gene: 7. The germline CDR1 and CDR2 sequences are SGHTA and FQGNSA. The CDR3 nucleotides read TGTGCCAGCAGTCCGGGAGGACAGGGGGCCACCGGGGAGCTGTTTTTT. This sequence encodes CASSPGGQGATGELFF.

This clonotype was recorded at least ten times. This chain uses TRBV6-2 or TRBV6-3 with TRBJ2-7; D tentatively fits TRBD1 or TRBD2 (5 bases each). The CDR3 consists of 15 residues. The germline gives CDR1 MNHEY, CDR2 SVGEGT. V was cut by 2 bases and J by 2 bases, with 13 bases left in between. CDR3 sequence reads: CASSYGQGATYEQYF. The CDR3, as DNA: TGTGCCAGCAGTTACGGGCAGGGAGCGACCTACGAGCAGTACTTC.

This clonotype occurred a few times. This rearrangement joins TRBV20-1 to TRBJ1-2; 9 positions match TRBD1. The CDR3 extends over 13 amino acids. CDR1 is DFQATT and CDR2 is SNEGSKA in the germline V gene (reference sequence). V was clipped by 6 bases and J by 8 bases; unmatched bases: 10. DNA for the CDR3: TGCAGTGCCAGGCCCGAGACAGGGGGAGGCTACACCTTC. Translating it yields CSARPETGGGYTF.

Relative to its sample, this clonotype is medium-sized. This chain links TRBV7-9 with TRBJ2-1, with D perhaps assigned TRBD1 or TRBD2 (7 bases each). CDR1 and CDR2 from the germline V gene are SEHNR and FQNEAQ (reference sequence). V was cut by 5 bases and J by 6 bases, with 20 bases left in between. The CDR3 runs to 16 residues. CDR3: CASSPPGRGGGNEQFF. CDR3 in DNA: TGTGCCAGCAGCCCCCCCGGCAGGGGGGGTGGCAATGAGCAGTTCTTC. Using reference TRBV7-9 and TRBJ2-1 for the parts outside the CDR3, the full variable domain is DTGVSQNPRHKITKRGQNVTFRCDPISEHNRLYWYRQTLGQGPEFLTYFQNEAQLEKSRLLSDRFSAERPKGSFSTLEIQRTEQGDSAMYLCASSPPGRGGGNEQFFGPGTRLTVL.

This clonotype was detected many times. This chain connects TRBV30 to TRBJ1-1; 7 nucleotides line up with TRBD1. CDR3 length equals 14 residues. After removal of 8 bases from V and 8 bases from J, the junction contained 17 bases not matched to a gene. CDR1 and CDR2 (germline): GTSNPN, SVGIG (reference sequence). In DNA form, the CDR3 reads TGTGCCGCATTCTCAGGTCCCAGGGGGACCGAAGCTTTCTTT. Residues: CAAFSGPRGTEAFF.

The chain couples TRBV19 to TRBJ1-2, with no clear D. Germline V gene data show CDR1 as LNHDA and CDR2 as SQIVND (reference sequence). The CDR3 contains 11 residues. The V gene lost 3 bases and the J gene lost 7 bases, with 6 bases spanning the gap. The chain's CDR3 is CASSIPGGYTF. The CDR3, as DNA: TGTGCCAGTAGTATCCCCGGTGGCTACACCTTC.